This entry lists 20 T cell receptor delta chains sequenced from one sample in a study of gammadelta T cells in human blood. TCRdb called clones from the RT-PCR reads again using CATT. The sample has 750 to 900 delta-chain clones, nearly 60% seen once; the top ten hold approximately 20%. Source material: non-Vgamma9Vdelta2 gamma-delta T cells from cord blood. The receptors were gathered from a newborn.

As regards this clone: The likely explanation is a read error, given a far larger clone one base away. This chain uses TRDV1 with TRDJ1, with TRDD3 matching 11 bases. Germline CDR1 and CDR2: TSWWSYY and QGS. CDR3 length: 17 amino acids. Here the CDR3 reads CALGLGDITVYTDKVIF. CDR3 sequence (DNA): TGTGCTCTTGGACTGGGGGATATTACGGTTTACACCGATAAAGTCATCTTT.

A remark on this clone: It differs at one base from a far larger clone, so likely a read error. This chain links TRDV1 with TRDJ1, with TRDD3 matching 10 bases. With V trimmed by 2 bases and J by 11 bases, 14 bases remained unmatched. CDR1 is TSWWSYY, CDR2 QGS, per germline. There are 16 residues in the CDR3. CDR3: CALGEKRLPGDTALIF. The CDR3 nucleotides read TGTGCTCTTGGGGAAAAGAGACTTCCGGGGGATACGGCGCTCATCTTT.

This clone is medium-sized in the sample. Other DNA sequences in the same sample also yield this CDR3. This chain links TRDV1 with TRDJ2, with 8 bases matching TRDD3. The V gene's germline CDR1 is TSWWSYY and CDR2 QGS. The CDR3 spans 21 residues. V lost 0 bases to trimming and J lost 1 base; unmatched junction nucleotides: 16. The CDR3 bases are TGTGCTCTTGGGGAACTAAGTTCCCCTACTGGGGGTATGCGTTTGACAGCACAACTCTTCTTT. Protein sequence: CALGELSSPTGGMRLTAQLFF.

This clone was detected only once. With only one base between it and a far larger clone, this is likely a read error. The sample carries other DNA sequences with the same CDR3. The V call is TRDV1, the J call TRDJ2; 7 bases line up with TRDD2. CDR1 and CDR2 from the germline V gene are TSWWSYY and QGS. The ends lost 3 bases at V and 5 bases at J; junction bases unmatched: 12. CDR3 size: 17 residues. The CDR3 nucleotides are TGTGCTCTTGGGGACCCTTCCTCCGGAGGGCAAACAGCACAACTCTTCTTT. As protein: CALGDPSSGGQTAQLFF.

Notes on this clone: This likely traces to a read error, being one base from a far larger clone. The J gene is TRDJ2, the V gene TRDV1; D is uncertain. This CDR3 is built from 18 residues. CDR1 and CDR2 (germline): TSWWSYY, QGS. The CDR3 DNA follows: TGTGCTCTTGGGGAAGTGGGTACTCGCAGGACTATAGGAGCAAAACTCTTCTTT. It specifies CALGEVGTRRTIGAKLFF.

Notes on this clone: It is likely a read error: a sequence one base away is far more abundant. The J gene is TRDJ1, the V gene TRDV1, with 9 bases identical to TRDD3. Germline V gene data show CDR1 as TSWWSYY and CDR2 as QGS. This CDR3 contains 20 residues. CDR3 nucleotide sequence: TGTGCTCTTGAGGAACCCTTCCAATTCCTACGGGGGGATACAGACGATAAACTCATCTTT. Translation: CALEEPFQFLRGDTDDKLIF.

This clone was seen a few times. V gene TRDV3 combines with J gene TRDJ1, with 12 bases that match TRDD3. CDR3 length: 12 amino acids. Germline CDR1 is TVYSNPD and CDR2 is GDNSRS (reference sequence). The V and J ends lost 4 bases and 7 bases, in that order; junction bases with no gene match: 4. The CDR3 DNA reads as TGTGCCTCTGGGGGATACGTGGGTAAACTCATCTTT. It specifies CASGGYVGKLIF.

This clone is judged large. The sample contains more than one DNA sequence encoding this CDR3. The genes are TRDV3 and TRDJ1; 12 bases are shared with TRDD3. Germline lookup yields CDR1 TVYSNPD and CDR2 GDNSRS (reference sequence). The trim removed 4 bases at V and 7 bases at J, leaving 19 bases unmatched. The CDR3 covers 17 residues. CDR3 protein: CASTPASPGGYVGKLIF. CDR3 bases: TGTGCCTCCACCCCGGCCTCCCCTGGGGGATACGTGGGTAAACTCATCTTT.

This clone is classed as hyperexpanded. The sample holds other DNA sequences that translate to the same CDR3. This chain connects TRAV29/DV5 to TRDJ1, with 11 bases matching TRDD3. Germline V gene lookup returns CDR1 NSMFDY and CDR2 ISSIKDK. J lost 0 bases, V lost 2 bases, and 12 bases had no gene match. This CDR3 is 18 amino acids long. CDR3 nucleotide sequence: TGTGCAGCAAGGCTACGTGGGGGATACGCGATGCACACCGATAAACTCATCTTT. It is translated as CAARLRGGYAMHTDKLIF.

With respect to this clone: One base away lies a much larger clone, so this may be a sequencing read error. This sequence joins TRDV2 and TRDJ3; possible D gene TRDD3, 5 bases. This CDR3 has 18 amino acids. Per the germline V gene, CDR1 is GEAIGNYY and CDR2 is EKD. The chain's CDR3 is CACDTGSRSSWDTQQMFF. As DNA, the CDR3 is TGTGCCTGTGACACCGGATCGCGTAGCTCCTGGGACACCCAACAGATGTTTTTC.

Note on this clone: With a far larger clone one base away, a read error is the likely cause. This chain uses TRDV1 with TRDJ2; no clear D. Germline lookup yields CDR1 TSWWSYY and CDR2 QGS. This CDR3 region has 16 residues. CDR3 loop: CALGEHSRDLTTQLFF. The DNA of the CDR3 is TGTGCTCTTGGGGAACATTCGCGTGATTTGACAACACAACTCTTCTTT.

This clone is categorized as hyperexpanded. This CDR3 is also generated by other DNA sequences in the sample. The V call is TRAV29/DV5, the J call TRDJ1; TRDD3 matches at 12 bases. The CDR3 sequence is 19 residues long. Germline-derived CDR1 and CDR2 are NSMFDY and ISSIKDK. The CDR3 is CAASSTTELGDTHTDKLIF. The CDR3, as DNA: TGTGCCGCCTCCTCTACCACTGAACTGGGGGATACCCACACCGATAAACTCATCTTT.

The gene calls are TRDV1 and TRDJ3; 8 bases are a match to TRDD3. This CDR3 spans 25 amino acids. Germline V gives CDR1 TSWWSYY, CDR2 QGS. J lost 0 bases, V lost 6 bases, and 28 bases had no gene match. The CDR3 is CALGWRGYVRASGGPFSWDTRQMFF. The CDR3, as DNA: TGTGCTCTTGGTTGGAGGGGGTACGTAAGGGCCTCTGGGGGACCCTTCTCCTGGGACACCCGACAGATGTTTTTC.

Turning to this clone: A far larger clone is only one base removed, so a read error is likely. The chain employs TRDV2 and TRDJ3, with 7 nucleotides matching TRDD3. Germline V gene sequence: CDR1 GEAIGNYY, CDR2 EKD. The CDR3 runs to 16 residues. J was trimmed by 2 bases and V by 3 bases; bases with no gene match: 3. The CDR3 nucleotides are TGTGCCTGTGACTGGGGGAGCGCCTGGGACACCCGACAGATGTTTTTC. Protein product: CACDWGSAWDTRQMFF.

Comment on this clone: This may arise from a read error, as a much more abundant clone is one base away. Other nucleotide sequences from this sample produce the same CDR3. The chain employs TRDV1 and TRDJ2; TRDD3 agrees at 8 bases. CDR3 length equals 21 residues. Per the germline V gene, CDR1 is TSWWSYY and CDR2 is QGS. The CDR3 DNA reads as TGTGCTCTTGGTGAACTAAGTTCCCCTACTGGGGGTATGCGTTTGACAGCACAACTCTTCTTT. This gives the protein CALGELSSPTGGMRLTAQLFF.

Remarks on this clone: This likely traces to a read error, being one base from a far larger clone. The J gene is TRDJ1, the V gene TRAV29/DV5; TRDD3 matches at 13 bases. Trimming cost V 2 bases and J 3 bases; bases outside gene matches: 16. CDR3 length: 19 amino acids. Germline loops: CDR1 NSMFDY, CDR2 ISSIKDK. CDR3 nucleotide sequence: TGTGCAGCAAGTGTTCCGTACTGGGGGATACGCCCGTACTCCGATAAACTCATCTTT. It codes for CAASVPYWGIRPYSDKLIF.

A word on this clone: A read error is the likely source, as a far larger clone sits one nucleotide away. The chain combines TRDV2 with TRDJ1, with TRDD3 matching 7 bases. J lost 2 bases, V lost 0 bases, and 11 bases had no gene match. CDR1 and CDR2 (germline): GEAIGNYY, EKD. The CDR3 loop spans 17 amino acids. Here the CDR3 reads CACDTVSGGRRTDKLIF. CDR3 nucleotides: TGTGCCTGTGACACCGTATCTGGGGGTAGACGTACCGATAAACTCATCTTT.

For this clone: A read error likely explains this, since a far larger clone differs by one base. Distinct nucleotide sequences in the sample also encode this CDR3. The chain carries TRDV3 and TRDJ1, with 9 bases that match TRDD3. Germline V gene data show CDR1 as TVYSNPD and CDR2 as GDNSRS (reference sequence). The CDR3 is 20 residues long. The CDR3 region has the DNA TGTGCCCACGCCGCCTTCCTTCTAAACTACTGGGGGACCGACACTGATAAACTCATCTTT. Its protein is CAHAAFLLNYWGTDTDKLIF. The full variable domain, its missing parts supplied by reference TRDV3 and TRDJ1, is CDKVTQSSPDQTVASGSEVVLLCTYDTVYSNPDLFWYRIRPDYSFQFVFYGDNSRSEGADFTQGRFSVKHILTQKAFHLVISPVRTEDSATYYCAHAAFLLNYWGTDTDKLIFGKGTRVTVEP.

For this clone: With a much larger clone just one base away, this may be a read error. The chain joins TRDV1 to TRDJ1; 10 bases match TRDD3. There are 20 residues in the CDR3. Per the germline V gene, CDR1 is TSWWSYY and CDR2 is QGS. The junction had 17 bases not matched to a gene; V was cut back by 2 bases and J by 2 bases. CDR3 sequence: CALGESSQGTGGCWTDKLIF. In nucleotides, the CDR3 is TGTGCTCTTGGGGAATCTTCCCAAGGCACTGGGGGATGCTGGACCGATAAACTCATCTTT.

As concerns this clone: A read error likely explains this, since a far larger clone differs by one base. The chain links TRDV1 to TRDJ1, with 9 bases matching TRDD2. The CDR3 has 16 amino acids. The J segment lost 9 bases and the V segment lost 2 bases, leaving 13 bases of the junction unmatched. In germline, CDR1 is TSWWSYY, CDR2 QGS. CDR3 bases: TGTGCTCTTGGGGAAGCCTTCCTACATGGTGGGGGAGAACTCATCTTT. Amino acid sequence: CALGEAFLHGGGELIF.